These 5 T cell receptor beta chains originate from one sample sequenced in a study of beta chain features in type 1 diabetes. Isolated RNA was reverse transcribed in full, so expressed TCRB transcripts were sequenced. Sequencing was performed with immunoSEQ multiplex PCR; in TCRdb, only in-frame clones are kept and a portion is missing. Among a few hundred thousand clones listed, 25% to 35% were seen once. Sample: naive CD4+ T cells from blood. These receptors were taken from a man aged 18-30 years in good health.

This clone was detected only a few times. The chain has TRBV30 and TRBJ2-3; 7 bases are shared with TRBD2. This CDR3 comprises 15 residues. CDR1 and CDR2 from the germline V gene are GTSNPN and SVGIG (reference sequence). After removal of 5 bases from V and 4 bases from J, the junction contained 12 bases not matched to a gene. In DNA form, the CDR3 reads TGTGCCTGGGGCCGACTAGCTGTAGGCCCAGATACGCAGTATTTT. Protein product: CAWGRLAVGPDTQYF.

Notes on this clone: Other DNA sequences of this sample code for an identical CDR3. The V and J genes are TRBV20-1 and TRBJ2-5; tentative D call: TRBD2 (5 bases). Trimming left V 6 bases short and J 5 bases short, with 7 bases between. The length of the CDR3 is 10 residues. Germline assignment: CDR1 DFQATT and CDR2 SNEGSKA (reference sequence). CDR3 DNA sequence: TGCAGTGCCTCGGGGGAGACCCAGTACTTC. Amino acids: CSASGETQYF.

This sequence joins TRBV25-1 and TRBJ2-1; D call uncertain. Trimming stripped 4 bases from V and 0 bases from J, with 4 bases between. The CDR3 runs to 13 residues. Germline-derived CDR1 and CDR2 are MGHDK and SYGVNS. CDR3 in DNA: TGTGCCAGCAGTGCGAGCTCCTACAATGAGCAGTTCTTC. Its protein product is CASSASSYNEQFF.

V and J are TRBV10-3 and TRBJ2-7; D is unclear. Germline V gene data show CDR1 as ENHRY and CDR2 as SYGVKD. This CDR3 region has 12 residues. V gave up 3 bases and J gave up 4 bases, with 7 bases separating them. CDR3 bases: TGTGCCATCAGTGACAGTGGTTACGAGCAGTACTTC. This codes for CAISDSGYEQYF.

This clone was counted between two and nine times. The genes are TRBV30 and TRBJ2-2, with TRBD2 matching 9 bases. CDR1 and CDR2 (germline): GTSNPN, SVGIG (reference sequence). The CDR3 has 16 amino acids. Trimming took 6 bases from V and 0 from J; bases not matched to a gene: 8. CDR3 amino acids: CACKTSGWANTGELFF. The CDR3 DNA follows: TGTGCCTGTAAGACTAGCGGATGGGCGAACACCGGGGAGCTGTTTTTT.